This paragraph covers one TCR beta chain sequence. Its antigen is unidentified. Some clones are missing from TCRdb's copy, which holds only in-frame ones; the method was immunoSEQ multiplex PCR. Among 2,500 to 3,500 clones listed, 60% to 85% were seen once. These data belong to a study of immune cell composition in non-small cell lung cancer. The study, taken as a whole, reports: Roughly 80% of squamous and about 31% of adenocarcinoma cases had tumour-associated clones >0.5%. Lung squamous cell carcinoma tumours had significantly higher top 10 clone scores and productive clonality than lung adenocarcinoma. Tumour-reactive clones were not shown to match dominant in vivo tumour clones. Smoking pack-years did not significantly correlate with tumour TCR-beta clonality.

Germline V gene lookup returns CDR1 SNHLY and CDR2 FYNNEI. V lost 6 bases, J lost 4 bases, and 17 bases lay in between. The CDR3 spans 15 residues. This chain connects TRBV2 to TRBJ2-3; D remains unclear. The TCR comes from a human donor with non-small cell lung cancer. The material sequenced was lung tumor tissue. The chain's CDR3 is CASSLVAGSSDTQYF. The CDR3 coding sequence is TGTGCCAGCAGCCTGGTCGCCGGTAGTTCAGATACGCAGTATTTT. Complete variable domain (other parts from reference TRBV2 and TRBJ2-3): EPEVTQTPSHQVTQMGQEVILRCVPISNHLYFYWYRQILGQKVEFLVSFYNNEISEKSEIFDDQFSVERPDGSNFTLKIRSTKLEDSAMYFCASSLVAGSSDTQYFGPGTRLTVL.